One sample yielded the 12 T cell receptor beta chains listed below, sequenced in a study of cytomegalovirus exposure and HLA in healthy donors (dated by TCRdb to 2016 to 2017). Receptors were amplified or captured by the immunoSEQ multiplex PCR assay. For the multiplex PCR, a mixture combining 60 forward primers for TCR Vbeta segments and 13 reverse primers for TCR Jbeta segments was used. Imported from immuneACCESS, the table was reduced by TCRdb to in-frame sequences with V and J called. These copies leave out some clones; in studies compared against another copy, an unresolved V gene accounts for under half, and the cause of the remainder is not known. A total of about 160,000 clones appear in this sample, 80% of them only once. Around 4.3% of the sample is taken by the ten largest. The material sequenced was PBMCs. The receptors here all came from a man under 40 in good health and CMV-seronegative.

The rearrangement uses TRBV28 and TRBJ2-7, with TRBD1 identical over 8 bases. The CDR3 is made up of 15 amino acids. V lost 5 bases and J lost 7; bases outside the gene matches: 13. Germline CDR1 is MDHEN and CDR2 is SYDVKM. CDR3: CASSTSGTGPLEQYF. CDR3 sequence (DNA): TGTGCCAGCAGTACCTCCGGGACAGGTCCCCTGGAGCAGTACTTC.

The chain couples TRBV28 to TRBJ2-3; D gene uncertain. Germline loops: CDR1 MDHEN, CDR2 SYDVKM. V gave up 6 bases and J gave up 5 bases, with 9 bases separating them. The CDR3 runs to 12 residues. CDR3 bases: TGTGCCAGCAGGGAGAATGGAGATACGCAGTATTTT. Translating gives CASRENGDTQYF. Variable domain in full (rest from reference TRBV28 and TRBJ2-3): DVKVTQSSRYLVKRTGEKVFLECVQDMDHENMFWYRQDPGLGLRLIYFSYDVKMKEKGDIPEGYSVSREKKERFSLILESASTNQTSMYLCASRENGDTQYFGPGTRLTVL.

This chain uses TRBV21-1 with TRBJ2-7; the D segment call TRBD1 is taken from the table without a DNA check. TRBV21-1 is classified as a pseudogene. This CDR3 comprises 17 residues. CDR3 residues: CASSYYSGTRARYEQYF. The CDR3 region has the DNA TGTGCCAGCAGCTACTACTCAGGGACAAGGGCGCGTTACGAGCAGTACTTC.

The V call is TRBV5-4, the J call TRBJ2-5; 14 bases fit TRBD2. This CDR3 is 16 amino acids long. CDR1 is SGHNT and CDR2 is YYREEE in the germline V gene (reference sequence). Unmatched junction bases numbered 4, after V lost 4 bases and J lost 2 bases. CDR3 nucleotides: TGTGCCAGCAGCCTGGGACTAGCGGGAGTTCAAGAGACCCAGTACTTC. It is translated as CASSLGLAGVQETQYF.

This chain connects TRBV2 to TRBJ1-2; D not certain. The CDR3 is 17 amino acids. The germline V gene encodes CDR1 SNHLY and CDR2 FYNNEI. Trimming took off 2 bases at V and 4 bases at J, with 20 bases between the two ends. CDR3 bases: TGTGCCAGCAGTGAACCCCCCCCGGCGAGGGCGTTCTATGGCTACACCTTC. It translates to CASSEPPPARAFYGYTF.

This clone was seen more than once but under ten times. The rearrangement uses TRBV29-1 and TRBJ2-4, with D possibly being TRBD2 (6 bases). Germline V gene data show CDR1 as SQVTM and CDR2 as ANQGSEA. V gave up 4 bases and J gave up 3 bases, with 13 bases separating them. The CDR3 sequence is 14 residues long. The CDR3 DNA reads as TGCAGCGTTGTACCCGACGGGGGCAAAAACATTCAGTACTTC. It specifies CSVVPDGGKNIQYF.

In the case of this clone: The sample contains more than one DNA sequence encoding this CDR3. The chain is built from TRBV15 and TRBJ2-5; a weak D match, TRBD1 (6 bases). The CDR3 is 17 residues long. From germline, CDR1 is LNHNV and CDR2 YYDKDF (reference sequence). Trimming pared 0 bases from V and 4 bases from J, leaving 18 bases between. CDR3 nucleotides: TGTGCCACCAGCAGAGATCCCGGGGACACGTTCCGAGAGACCCAGTACTTC. Its protein is CATSRDPGDTFRETQYF.

The chain carries TRBV5-4 and TRBJ1-1; D is undetermined. V gave up 4 bases and J gave up 2 bases, with 3 bases separating them. The germline V gene encodes CDR1 SGHNT and CDR2 YYREEE (reference sequence). This CDR3 is built from 11 residues. The chain's CDR3 is CASSLNTEAFF. The CDR3 DNA reads TGTGCCAGCAGCCTTAACACTGAAGCTTTCTTT.

The genes are TRBV11-3 and TRBJ2-2; TRBD2 is a possible D gene (6 bases). V lost 5 bases and J lost 6, with 13 bases in between. The CDR3 consists of 14 residues. Germline V gene lookup returns CDR1 SGHNT and CDR2 YENEEA. The CDR3 loop reads CASSTRDSAGELFF. CDR3 nucleotide sequence: TGTGCCAGCAGCACCCGGGACTCGGCCGGGGAGCTGTTTTTT.

The V call is TRBV13, the J call TRBJ1-3; D ambiguous. Germline V gene sequence: CDR1 PRHDT, CDR2 FYEKMQ (reference sequence). The germline V and J ends were trimmed by 1 base and 0 bases, with 7 bases remaining between them. The CDR3 loop spans 15 amino acids. Here the CDR3 DNA reads TGTGCCAGCAGCTTAGCACGGTTCTCTGGAAACACCATATATTTT. It translates to CASSLARFSGNTIYF.

The rearrangement links TRBV5-4 to TRBJ1-3; 7 bases agree with TRBD1. Trimming cost V 1 base and J 0 bases; bases outside gene matches: 4. This CDR3 is 16 amino acids long. Germline V CDR1 and CDR2: SGHNT, YYREEE (reference sequence). CDR3 nucleotide sequence: TGTGCCAGCAGCTTGAGGGGACAGCGCTCTGGAAACACCATATATTTT. It is translated as CASSLRGQRSGNTIYF.

V and J are TRBV29-1 and TRBJ2-7; 12 bases fit TRBD2. The V gene end was trimmed by 4 bases and the J gene end by 5 bases; junction bases not matched to a gene: 3. The germline gives CDR1 SQVTM, CDR2 ANQGSEA. This CDR3 spans 13 amino acids. The CDR3 DNA reads as TGCAGCGTTGGGACTAGCGGGATCAACGAGCAGTACTTC. This encodes CSVGTSGINEQYF.